The sequence of this TCR beta chain was determined in a study of somatic mutations in cytotoxic T cells in rheumatoid arthritis. Clones were sequenced by immunoSEQ multiplex PCR, and TCRdb holds only the in-frame ones, with some missing. The top ten clones hold approximately 12% of a sample with some 16,000 clones, approximately 75% of them seen once. This CDR3 is 14 amino acids long. CDR1 is MNHEY and CDR2 is SMNVEV in the germline V gene (reference sequence). With 8 bases removed from V and 2 bases from J, the gap between germline ends came to 13 bases. The rearrangement joins TRBV27 to TRBJ1-5; perhaps TRBD1 as D (5 bases). Sample: CD8+ T cells sorted from blood. The clonotype comes from an adult with rheumatoid arthritis. The chain's CDR3 is CASGAGARNQPQHF. The CDR3 DNA is TGTGCCAGCGGCGCTGGGGCCCGCAATCAGCCCCAGCATTTT.